Listed below are T cell receptor beta chains from one sample, sequenced in a study of blood T cell repertoires in COVID-19. TCRdb's copy holds only in-frame clones and misses some; the assay was immunoSEQ multiplex PCR. Among about 320,000 clones listed, roughly nine tenths were seen once. Source material: PBMCs or T cells enriched from blood (not recorded which). The receptors come from a man in his 60s who had recovered from COVID-19. The CDR3 runs from the conserved cysteine through the conserved F or W. The D gene is left open where the match is weak. The size entry is marked missing in some rows and otherwise reads once, few, many or a size class.

V gene: TRBV2; J gene: TRBJ2-1; clone size: .; D gene: TRBD2; CDR3 DNA: TGTGCCAGCAGTGAAAGAAGCGGGGGAGACAATGAGCAGTTCTTC; CDR3 protein: CASSERSGGDNEQFF
V gene: TRBV30; J gene: TRBJ1-4; clone size: .; D gene: .; CDR3 DNA: TGTGCCTGGAGTAATGGGGGGGTAGTCCTGTTTTTT; CDR3 protein: CAWSNGGVVLFF
V gene: TRBV4-3; J gene: TRBJ1-6; clone size: .; D gene: .; CDR3 DNA: TGCGCCAGCAGCCAAGATTGGGGGCCCTTTAATTCACCCCTCCACTTT; CDR3 protein: CASSQDWGPFNSPLHF
V gene: TRBV7-3; J gene: TRBJ2-7; clone size: .; D gene: .; CDR3 DNA: TGTGCCAGCAGCCCCGGGGGAAACGACGAGCAGTACTTC; CDR3 protein: CASSPGGNDEQYF
V gene: TRBV5-1; J gene: TRBJ2-2; clone size: .; D gene: .; CDR3 DNA: TGCGCCAGCAGCGAGGGACAGAACACCGGGGAGCTGTTTTTT; CDR3 protein: CASSEGQNTGELFF
V gene: TRBV5-1; J gene: TRBJ2-1; clone size: once; D gene: .; CDR3 DNA: TGCGCCAGCAGCTTGGCGGGGGGCGGGCAGCCTGACAATGAGCAGTTCTTC; CDR3 protein: CASSLAGGGQPDNEQFF
V gene: TRBV6-1; J gene: TRBJ2-2; clone size: once; D gene: .; CDR3 DNA: TGTGCCAGCAGCGAACTGGGGCCAAAGGTCAACACCGGGGAGCTGTTTTTT; CDR3 protein: CASSELGPKVNTGELFF
V gene: TRBV11-2; J gene: TRBJ1-6; clone size: .; D gene: .; CDR3 DNA: TGTGCCAGCAGCTTAGAAGTATGGCCAACACTAAATTCACCCCTCCACTTT; CDR3 protein: CASSLEVWPTLNSPLHF
V gene: TRBV27; J gene: TRBJ2-7; clone size: .; D gene: .; CDR3 DNA: TGTGCCAGCAGTTACCTACAGGGCGGCTACGAGCAGTACTTC; CDR3 protein: CASSYLQGGYEQYF
V gene: TRBV7-9; J gene: TRBJ2-7; clone size: few; D gene: TRBD1; CDR3 DNA: TGTGCCAGCAGCTTCGCGACAGGGGGAAAAAACGAGCAGTACTTC; CDR3 protein: CASSFATGGKNEQYF
V gene: TRBV7-9; J gene: TRBJ1-4; clone size: .; D gene: .; CDR3 DNA: TGTGCCAGCAGCCCCACCGGGACAACTAATGAAAAACTGTTTTTT; CDR3 protein: CASSPTGTTNEKLFF
V gene: TRBV19; J gene: TRBJ2-2; clone size: .; D gene: .; CDR3 DNA: TGTGCCAGTAGTATTTTAGCAACCGGGGAGCTGTTTTTT; CDR3 protein: CASSILATGELFF
V gene: TRBV5-1; J gene: TRBJ1-2; clone size: .; D gene: .; CDR3 DNA: TGCGCCAGCAGCTCGGGTGGCCCCGTCTTGGACTACACCTTC; CDR3 protein: CASSSGGPVLDYTF
V gene: TRBV2; J gene: TRBJ2-6; clone size: .; D gene: TRBD1; CDR3 DNA: TGTGCCAGCAGCCGAACCTGGACAGGGTCTGGGGCCAACGTCCTGACTTTC; CDR3 protein: CASSRTWTGSGANVLTF
V gene: TRBV15; J gene: TRBJ2-3; clone size: once; D gene: TRBD2; CDR3 DNA: TGTGCCACCAGCAGAGATATTGTAGCGGGAGGTGAAGATACGCAGTATTTT; CDR3 protein: CATSRDIVAGGEDTQYF